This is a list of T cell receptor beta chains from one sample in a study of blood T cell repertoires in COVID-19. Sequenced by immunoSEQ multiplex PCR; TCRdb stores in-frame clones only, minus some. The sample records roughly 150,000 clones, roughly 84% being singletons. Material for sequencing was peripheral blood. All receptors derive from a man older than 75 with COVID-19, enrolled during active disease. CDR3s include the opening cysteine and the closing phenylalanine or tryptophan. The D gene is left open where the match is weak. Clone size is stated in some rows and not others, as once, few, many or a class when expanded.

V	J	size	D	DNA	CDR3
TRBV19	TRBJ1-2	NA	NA	TGTGCCAGTAGCCCTCGGGGGTACTATGGCTACACCTTC	CASSPRGYYGYTF
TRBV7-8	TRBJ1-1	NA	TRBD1	TGTGCCAGCAGCCCCGACCGGGACAGGGAATCAGCTTTCTTT	CASSPDRDRESAFF
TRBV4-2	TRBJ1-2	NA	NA	TGTGCCAGCAGCCAAGATGGTCCAGCTAACTATGGCTACACCTTC	CASSQDGPANYGYTF
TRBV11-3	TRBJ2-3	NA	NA	TGTGCCAGCAGCTTAGTAAGGGGGGGGGACCCAGATACGCAGTATTTT	CASSLVRGGDPDTQYF
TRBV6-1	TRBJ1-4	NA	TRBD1	TGTGCCAGCACCGAAGCGGGCAGGGGGCCGCGTAATGAAAAACTGTTTTTT	CASTEAGRGPRNEKLFF
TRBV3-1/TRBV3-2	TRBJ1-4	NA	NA	TGTGCCAGCAGCCAAGATCTTCCCTATGAAAAACTGTTTTTT	CASSQDLPYEKLFF
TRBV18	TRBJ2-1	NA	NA	TGTGCCAGCTCACCAGCGGGTATGGGGCAGTTCTTC	CASSPAGMGQFF
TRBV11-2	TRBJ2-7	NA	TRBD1	TGTGCCAGCAGCTTTCCCGGGACAGGGGAAAACGAGCAGTACTTC	CASSFPGTGENEQYF
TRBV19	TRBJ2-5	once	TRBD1	TGTGCCAGTAGTCCAGACAGGGTGAAGGAGACCCAGTACTTC	CASSPDRVKETQYF
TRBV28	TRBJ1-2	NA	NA	TGTGCCAGCAGTTGGACAGTCTATGGCTACACCTTC	CASSWTVYGYTF
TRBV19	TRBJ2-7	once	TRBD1	TGTGCCAGTAGTGCCGGGACAGGGGGGAGATACGAGCAGTACTTC	CASSAGTGGRYEQYF
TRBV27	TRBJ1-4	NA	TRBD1	TGTGCCAGCAGTCGACAGGGGGAAGGGGAAAAACTGTTTTTT	CASSRQGEGEKLFF
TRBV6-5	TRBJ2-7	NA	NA	TGTGCCAGCAGTACACAGGGCTCCTACGAGCAGTACTTC	CASSTQGSYEQYF
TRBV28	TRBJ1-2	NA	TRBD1	TGTGCCAGCAGTTTCCCGTCCGGGACAGGGCTTTTAGGTTCCTATGGCTACACCTTC	CASSFPSGTGLLGSYGYTF
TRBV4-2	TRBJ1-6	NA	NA	TGTGCCAGCAGCCCTACTGCGGATAATTCACCCCTCCACTTT	CASSPTADNSPLHF
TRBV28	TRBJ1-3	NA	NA	TGTGCCAGCAGTTCCCAGGGGATAGGTGGAAACACCATATATTTT	CASSSQGIGGNTIYF
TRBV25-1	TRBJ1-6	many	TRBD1	TGTGCCAGTACGACAGGGGAGAGTTCACCCCTCCACTTT	CASTTGESSPLHF
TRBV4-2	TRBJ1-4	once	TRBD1	TGTGCCAGCAGCCTCGGACAGGATAATGAAAAACTGTTTTTT	CASSLGQDNEKLFF
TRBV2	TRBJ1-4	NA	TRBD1	TGTGCCAGCAGGCCGGGACAGGGAGAGGAAAAACTGTTTTTT	CASRPGQGEEKLFF
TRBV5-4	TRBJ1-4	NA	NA	TGTGCCAGCAGCTTGGATTCTACGAATGAAAAACTGTTTTTT	CASSLDSTNEKLFF
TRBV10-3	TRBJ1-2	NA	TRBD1	TGTGCCATCAGCCCCTCAGGGGGCTATGGCTACACCTTC	CAISPSGGYGYTF
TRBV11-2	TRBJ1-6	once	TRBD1	TGTGCCAGCAGCCCGGACAGGGTAAATTCACCCCTCCACTTT	CASSPDRVNSPLHF
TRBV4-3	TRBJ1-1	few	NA	TGCGCCAGCAGCCAAGGGGAACTAGACACTGAAGCTTTCTTT	CASSQGELDTEAFF
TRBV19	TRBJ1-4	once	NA	TGTGCCAGTAGTGAGGTGGGAACTAATGAAAAACTGTTTTTT	CASSEVGTNEKLFF
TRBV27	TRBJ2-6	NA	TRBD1	TGTGCCAGCAGTAGACAGGGTAGGTCCTCTGGGGCCAACGTCCTGACTTTC	CASSRQGRSSGANVLTF
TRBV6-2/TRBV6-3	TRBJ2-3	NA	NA	TGTGCCAGCAGTTACCGCAGTGCAGATACGCAGTATTTT	CASSYRSADTQYF
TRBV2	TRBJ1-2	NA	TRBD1	TGTGCCAGCAGTGACACCAGGACAGGGGTTGGCTACACCTTC	CASSDTRTGVGYTF
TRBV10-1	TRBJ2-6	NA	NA	TGCGCCAGCAGTTCGGGTCCCTCTGGGGCCAACGTCCTGACTTTC	CASSSGPSGANVLTF
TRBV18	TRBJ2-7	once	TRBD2	TGTGCCAGCTCACCCGGGGAGGGCCCCTACGAGCAGTACTTC	CASSPGEGPYEQYF
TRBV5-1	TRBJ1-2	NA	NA	TGCGCCAGCAGCTTGTTGCCACAGCTCCAAAAGGATGGCTACACCTTC	CASSLLPQLQKDGYTF
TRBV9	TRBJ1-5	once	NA	TGTGCCAGCAGCGTAGAGGGAGGTTTTCAGCCCCAGCATTTT	CASSVEGGFQPQHF
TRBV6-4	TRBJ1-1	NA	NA	TGTGCCAGCAGAGGACAGCTGAACACTGAAGCTTTCTTT	CASRGQLNTEAFF
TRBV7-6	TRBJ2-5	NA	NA	TGTGCCAGCAGCCATCCTTCGGGTCGGGAGACCCAGTACTTC	CASSHPSGRETQYF
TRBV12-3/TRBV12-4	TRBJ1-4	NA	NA	TGTGCCAGCAATGACGGGGTTTCAAAACTGTTTTTT	CASNDGVSKLFF
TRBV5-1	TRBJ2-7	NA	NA	TGCGCCAGCAGCTCCCAGACATTCTCCTACGAGCAGTACTTC	CASSSQTFSYEQYF
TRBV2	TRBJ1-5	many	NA	TGTGCCAGCCTCCGGGGGGGGAGTAGCAATCAGCCCCAGCATTTT	CASLRGGSSNQPQHF
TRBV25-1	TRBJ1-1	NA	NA	TGTGCCAGCAGTGGAGGGATCATCTCCTTCTTT	CASSGGIISFF
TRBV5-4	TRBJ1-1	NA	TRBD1	TGTGCCAGCAGCCTGGGGGGACAGGGGGGGACTGAAGCTTTCTTT	CASSLGGQGGTEAFF
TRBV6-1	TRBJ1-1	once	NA	TGTGCCAGCAGTGGCCGGGGGGGCAGGGCGAACACTGAAGCTTTCTTT	CASSGRGGRANTEAFF
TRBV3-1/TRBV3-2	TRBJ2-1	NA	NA	TGTGCCAGCAGCCCCCAGGGGCGTGAGCAGTTCTTC	CASSPQGREQFF
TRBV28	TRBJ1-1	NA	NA	TGTGCCAGCAGCCCCGGGGGGTTAAACACTGAAGCTTTCTTT	CASSPGGLNTEAFF
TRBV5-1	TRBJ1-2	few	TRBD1	TGCGCCAGCAGCTCCAGACAGGGCCAGGGGGGCTATGGCTACACCTTC	CASSSRQGQGGYGYTF
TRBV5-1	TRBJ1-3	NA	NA	TGCGCCAGCAGCCCCCAATACAGGGCACCTGGAAACACCATATATTTT	CASSPQYRAPGNTIYF
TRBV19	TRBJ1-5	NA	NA	TGTGCCAGCAGCGAGCGGGTTGGTCAGCCCCAGCATTTT	CASSERVGQPQHF
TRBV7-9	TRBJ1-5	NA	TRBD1	TGTGCCAGCAGCTACGGGGACAGCCGGGATCAGCCCCAGCATTTT	CASSYGDSRDQPQHF
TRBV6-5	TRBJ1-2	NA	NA	TGTGCCAGCAGCCCGGGACTGTATGGCTACACCTTC	CASSPGLYGYTF
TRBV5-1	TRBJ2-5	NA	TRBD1	TGCGCCAGCAGCAAGCTGACAGGGGCCCTTCAAGAGACCCAGTACTTC	CASSKLTGALQETQYF
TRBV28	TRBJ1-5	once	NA	TGTGCCAGCACCCTTCGGTGGGGAGATAGCAATCAGCCCCAGCATTTT	CASTLRWGDSNQPQHF
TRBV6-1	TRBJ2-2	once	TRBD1	TGTGCCAGCAGTGGCGCCGGGACAGGGGGCGTCGGGGAGCTGTTTTTT	CASSGAGTGGVGELFF
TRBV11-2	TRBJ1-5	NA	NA	TGTGCCAGCAGCTCGAGGGACAATCAGCCCCAGCATTTT	CASSSRDNQPQHF
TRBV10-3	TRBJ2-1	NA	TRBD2	TGTGCCATCAGCCTGACTAGCGGTAACTACAATGAGCAGTTCTTC	CAISLTSGNYNEQFF
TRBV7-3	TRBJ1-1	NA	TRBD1	TGTGCCAGCAGCTACGGACAGGCCCCTCGCACTGAAGCTTTCTTT	CASSYGQAPRTEAFF
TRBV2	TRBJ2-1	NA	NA	TGTGCCAGCAGTGTGTTAGGGGTCGACAATGAGCAGTTCTTC	CASSVLGVDNEQFF
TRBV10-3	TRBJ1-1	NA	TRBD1	TGTGCCATCAGTGCCCAGGGGGGGAACACTGAAGCTTTCTTT	CAISAQGGNTEAFF
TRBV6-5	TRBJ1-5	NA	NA	TGTGCCAGCAGTTACTCATTCGGGCAGCCCCAGCATTTT	CASSYSFGQPQHF
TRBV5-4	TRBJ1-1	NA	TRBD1	TGTGCCAGCAGCTTCCGGGACAGGGGGGTGGACACTGAAGCTTTCTTT	CASSFRDRGVDTEAFF
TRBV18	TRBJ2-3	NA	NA	TGTGCCAGCTCAGGACTCGGGGGTCTCACAGATACGCAGTATTTT	CASSGLGGLTDTQYF